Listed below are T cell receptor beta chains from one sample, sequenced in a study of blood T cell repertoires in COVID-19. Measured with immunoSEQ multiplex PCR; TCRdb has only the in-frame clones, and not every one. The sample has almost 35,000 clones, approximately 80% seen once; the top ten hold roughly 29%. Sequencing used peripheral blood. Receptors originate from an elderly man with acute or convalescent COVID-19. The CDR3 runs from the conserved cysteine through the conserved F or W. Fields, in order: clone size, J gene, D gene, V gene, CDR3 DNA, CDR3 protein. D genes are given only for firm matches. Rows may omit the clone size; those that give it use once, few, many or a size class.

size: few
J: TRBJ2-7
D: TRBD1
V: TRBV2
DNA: TGTGCCAGCAGTGAGGCCGGGACAGGGGGCTACGAGCAGTACTTC
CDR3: CASSEAGTGGYEQYF

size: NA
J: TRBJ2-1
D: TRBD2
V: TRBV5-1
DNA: TGCGCCAGCAGTCGGGACCGAGCGGGGAGAGAGCAGTTCTTC
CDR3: CASSRDRAGREQFF

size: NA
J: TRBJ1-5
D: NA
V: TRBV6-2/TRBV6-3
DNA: TGTGCCAGCAGTTACCGTGAGGCAGGACTTAATCAGCCCCAGCATTTT
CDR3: CASSYREAGLNQPQHF

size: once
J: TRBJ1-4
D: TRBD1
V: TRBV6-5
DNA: TGTGCCAGCACCCGGACAGGGGATGAAAAACTGTTTTTT
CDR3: CASTRTGDEKLFF

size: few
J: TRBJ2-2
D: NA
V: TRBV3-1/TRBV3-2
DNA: TGTGCCAGCAGCCAAGAGGCCCCAGGCGGGGAGCTGTTTTTT
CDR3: CASSQEAPGGELFF

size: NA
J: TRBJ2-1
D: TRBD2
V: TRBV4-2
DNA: TGTGCCAGCAGCCAGAAGCGGGAGGGAACCTACAATGAGCAGTTCTTC
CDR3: CASSQKREGTYNEQFF

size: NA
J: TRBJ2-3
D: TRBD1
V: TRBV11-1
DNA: TGTGCCAGCAGCCGACAGGGGATCACAGATACGCAGTATTTT
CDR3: CASSRQGITDTQYF

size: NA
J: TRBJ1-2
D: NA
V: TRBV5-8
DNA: TGTGCCAGCAGCTTCCCGACGGGGGATGGCTACACCTTC
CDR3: CASSFPTGDGYTF

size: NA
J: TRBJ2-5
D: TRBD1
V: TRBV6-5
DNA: TGTGCCAGCAGTCCCACAGGGGATGGGACCCAGTACTTC
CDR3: CASSPTGDGTQYF

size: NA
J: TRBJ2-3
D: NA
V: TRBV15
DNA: TGTGCCACCAGACAGGGCAGCACAGATACGCAGTATTTT
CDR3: CATRQGSTDTQYF